A selection of T cell receptor beta chains follows, all from one sample in a study of blood T cell repertoires in COVID-19. TCRdb's table, derived via immunoSEQ multiplex PCR, lists solely in-frame clones and lacks some. The sample lists approximately 300,000 clones, around 87% occurring once. The specimen sequenced was PBMCs or T cells enriched from blood (not recorded which). The receptors stem from a woman aged 25-40 years who had recovered from COVID-19. CDR3s include the opening cysteine and the closing phenylalanine or tryptophan. The order of the fields is J gene, clone size, D gene, V gene, CDR3 DNA, CDR3 protein. The D gene is left open where the match is weak. Clone sizes are given selectively: once, few, many, or a class where the clone is expanded.

J: TRBJ2-1
size: .
D: TRBD2
V: TRBV9
DNA: TGTGCCAGCAGCGGAAGGACTAGCGGGGGGAGCTCCTACAATGAGCAGTTCTTC
CDR3: CASSGRTSGGSSYNEQFF

J: TRBJ1-4
size: .
D: .
V: TRBV2
DNA: TGTGCCAGCACTTTGGACAGCATTAATGAAAAACTGTTTTTT
CDR3: CASTLDSINEKLFF

J: TRBJ2-6
size: .
D: TRBD1
V: TRBV11-2
DNA: TGTGCCAGCAGCCTCCGACAGGGGGGGAACGTCCTGACTTTC
CDR3: CASSLRQGGNVLTF

J: TRBJ1-6
size: .
D: TRBD1
V: TRBV6-5
DNA: TGTGCCAGCAGTCTACCGGGACAGGGGTACCTCCACTTT
CDR3: CASSLPGQGYLHF

J: TRBJ2-5
size: .
D: .
V: TRBV7-9
DNA: TGTGCCAGCAGCCGTTGGGAGTTCCAAGAGACCCAGTACTTC
CDR3: CASSRWEFQETQYF

J: TRBJ2-7
size: .
D: TRBD1
V: TRBV7-8
DNA: TGTGCCAGCAGCCTATCCGGGACAGGGCCCTACGAGCAGTACTTC
CDR3: CASSLSGTGPYEQYF

J: TRBJ1-3
size: .
D: .
V: TRBV16
DNA: TGTGCCAGCAGCCAATACCGGGGGGCGCCTGGAAACACCATATATTTT
CDR3: CASSQYRGAPGNTIYF

J: TRBJ2-5
size: .
D: TRBD1
V: TRBV13
DNA: TGTGCCAGCGGACTCACAGGGGGCCGAGAGACCCAGTACTTC
CDR3: CASGLTGGRETQYF

J: TRBJ1-3
size: .
D: .
V: TRBV18
DNA: TGTGCCAGCTCACCCCAACAGGGAAACTCTGGAAACACCATATATTTT
CDR3: CASSPQQGNSGNTIYF

J: TRBJ1-1
size: .
D: .
V: TRBV19
DNA: TGTGCCAGTAGACCCGGGATGAACACTGAAGCTTTCTTT
CDR3: CASRPGMNTEAFF

J: TRBJ2-1
size: .
D: TRBD2
V: TRBV5-4
DNA: TGTGCCAGCAGCTGGCGGGGGGGCAATGAGCAGTTCTTC
CDR3: CASSWRGGNEQFF

J: TRBJ1-6
size: few
D: .
V: TRBV19
DNA: TGTGCCAGTAGTAGAGAGTCAGTCCGAAGGCGGTCACCCCTCCACTTT
CDR3: CASSRESVRRRSPLHF

J: TRBJ2-7
size: .
D: TRBD1
V: TRBV11-2
DNA: TGTGCCAGCAGCTTGGTCCCCGACAGGGGAGGCGAGCAGTACTTC
CDR3: CASSLVPDRGGEQYF

J: TRBJ1-4
size: .
D: .
V: TRBV19
DNA: TGTGCCAGTACCCTTGACTCCGCAACTAATGAAAAACTGTTTTTT
CDR3: CASTLDSATNEKLFF

J: TRBJ1-2
size: once
D: .
V: TRBV6-5
DNA: TGTGCCAGCAGTTTAACAGGGTACGGTGGCTACACCTTC
CDR3: CASSLTGYGGYTF

J: TRBJ1-2
size: .
D: .
V: TRBV6-5
DNA: TGTGCCAGCAAGCCCCCGAGCAGGGCATATGGCTACACCTTC
CDR3: CASKPPSRAYGYTF

J: TRBJ1-2
size: .
D: .
V: TRBV7-9
DNA: TGTGCCAGCAGCCCTGGGGGGGGTTACGGCTACACCTTC
CDR3: CASSPGGGYGYTF

J: TRBJ2-3
size: .
D: TRBD2
V: TRBV5-1
DNA: TGCGCCAGCAGCTTGGTCGCTAGCGGATATAGCACAGATACGCAGTATTTT
CDR3: CASSLVASGYSTDTQYF

J: TRBJ1-3
size: .
D: .
V: TRBV18
DNA: TGTGCCAGCTCACCCCCCGGAGGGGCGAACGACGGAAACACCATATATTTT
CDR3: CASSPPGGANDGNTIYF

J: TRBJ2-2
size: .
D: TRBD2
V: TRBV7-2
DNA: TGTGCCAGCAGCCGCGGACTAGCGGAGTCCACCGGGGAGCTGTTTTTT
CDR3: CASSRGLAESTGELFF

J: TRBJ1-2
size: .
D: .
V: TRBV3-1/TRBV3-2
DNA: TGTGCCAGCAGCTTCTCGGGGGACGGCTACACCTTC
CDR3: CASSFSGDGYTF

J: TRBJ2-1
size: .
D: .
V: TRBV14
DNA: TGTGCCAGCAGCCAAGAGGAGAACCGGCGGAACTCCTACAATGAGCAGTTCTTC
CDR3: CASSQEENRRNSYNEQFF

J: TRBJ2-2
size: .
D: .
V: TRBV5-1
DNA: TGCGCCAGCAGCTTGGCGGACAGTACGAACACCGGGGAGCTGTTTTTT
CDR3: CASSLADSTNTGELFF

J: TRBJ1-4
size: .
D: TRBD1
V: TRBV9
DNA: TGTGCCAGCAGCTCCGGACAGGGTACTAATGAAAAACTGTTTTTT
CDR3: CASSSGQGTNEKLFF

J: TRBJ2-5
size: .
D: TRBD2
V: TRBV7-3
DNA: TGTGCCAGCAGCCAAGCCGGGACTACAGAGACCCAGTACTTC
CDR3: CASSQAGTTETQYF

J: TRBJ2-3
size: .
D: .
V: TRBV18
DNA: TGTGCCAGCTCACCTGAGGGTGGTACGCAGTATTTT
CDR3: CASSPEGGTQYF

J: TRBJ2-3
size: .
D: .
V: TRBV10-3
DNA: TGTGCCATCAGTCCGGTCGGGGGACAGACCGGGATCACAGATACGCAGTATTTT
CDR3: CAISPVGGQTGITDTQYF

J: TRBJ2-5
size: .
D: .
V: TRBV5-4
DNA: TGTGCCAGCAGCGGCTCCGGGGTGGAGACCCAGTACTTC
CDR3: CASSGSGVETQYF

J: TRBJ1-5
size: few
D: .
V: TRBV6-1
DNA: TGTGCCAGCAGTGAAGATCGTTTCCAGCCCCAGCATTTT
CDR3: CASSEDRFQPQHF

J: TRBJ1-1
size: .
D: TRBD1
V: TRBV10-2
DNA: TGCGCCAGCAGTGGATGGACAGGGCGGGGGATCTCGATGGCTGAAGCTTTCTTT
CDR3: CASSGWTGRGISMAEAFF

J: TRBJ2-7
size: .
D: TRBD1
V: TRBV18
DNA: TGTGCCAGCTCACCGACGGCAGGGGGCTTTTACGAGCAGTACTTC
CDR3: CASSPTAGGFYEQYF

J: TRBJ1-3
size: .
D: .
V: TRBV5-1
DNA: TGCGCCAGCAGCCAGGCGGGGTCCTCTGGAAACACCATATATTTT
CDR3: CASSQAGSSGNTIYF

J: TRBJ1-1
size: .
D: .
V: TRBV7-9
DNA: TGTGCCAGCAGCTTGGGCTGGGCTGAAGCTTTCTTT
CDR3: CASSLGWAEAFF

J: TRBJ2-4
size: .
D: .
V: TRBV10-1
DNA: TGCGCCAGCAGCCGTAGTCCGGAAAACATTCAGTACTTC
CDR3: CASSRSPENIQYF

J: TRBJ2-1
size: once
D: TRBD2
V: TRBV7-2
DNA: TGTGCCAGCAGGACCCAGCGGGGGGGCACCTACAATGAGCAGTTCTTC
CDR3: CASRTQRGGTYNEQFF

J: TRBJ2-5
size: .
D: TRBD1
V: TRBV24-1
DNA: TGTGCCACCAGTGATCCCGAGGGGACAGGGGTCGGAGAGACCCAGTACTTC
CDR3: CATSDPEGTGVGETQYF

J: TRBJ1-2
size: few
D: TRBD1
V: TRBV19
DNA: TGTGCCAGTAGTATAGCAGCCGGGACAGACTATGGCTACACCTTC
CDR3: CASSIAAGTDYGYTF

J: TRBJ1-2
size: once
D: TRBD1
V: TRBV19
DNA: TGTGCCAGTAGTCTCGGAAAGGGACAGGGTGGCTATGGCTACACCTTC
CDR3: CASSLGKGQGGYGYTF

J: TRBJ2-7
size: once
D: .
V: TRBV27
DNA: TGTGCCAGCAGTTCCTCCGGGAGCTCCTACGAGCAGTACTTC
CDR3: CASSSSGSSYEQYF

J: TRBJ2-1
size: .
D: .
V: TRBV5-4
DNA: TGTGCCAGCAGCTTGGATTTAGCAGCCTACAATGAGCAGTTCTTC
CDR3: CASSLDLAAYNEQFF

J: TRBJ1-1
size: many
D: .
V: TRBV7-9
DNA: TGTGCCAGCAGCTTCTCAGGAAACACTGAAGCTTTCTTT
CDR3: CASSFSGNTEAFF

J: TRBJ1-6
size: few
D: TRBD1
V: TRBV15
DNA: TGTGCCACCAGCAGAGGGGGGACAGTTTCTAATTCACCCCTCCACTTT
CDR3: CATSRGGTVSNSPLHF

J: TRBJ2-7
size: .
D: .
V: TRBV6-5
DNA: TGTGCCAGCAGTTATGCGCCCACCTACGAGCAGTACTTC
CDR3: CASSYAPTYEQYF

J: TRBJ2-5
size: once
D: TRBD1
V: TRBV19
DNA: TGTGCCAGTAGTACCCAACAGGGGGTCCAAGAGACCCAGTACTTC
CDR3: CASSTQQGVQETQYF

J: TRBJ1-6
size: .
D: .
V: TRBV7-2
DNA: TGTGCCAGCAGCCCCCCCGTCTATAATTCACCCCTCCACTTT
CDR3: CASSPPVYNSPLHF

J: TRBJ1-4
size: .
D: .
V: TRBV28
DNA: TGTGCCAGCACTCAGACAGCAACTAATGAAAAACTGTTTTTT
CDR3: CASTQTATNEKLFF

J: TRBJ1-1
size: .
D: .
V: TRBV11-3
DNA: TGTGCCAGCAGCTTAGGGACAGCCTCGGACACTGAAGCTTTCTTT
CDR3: CASSLGTASDTEAFF

J: TRBJ1-1
size: .
D: TRBD1
V: TRBV18
DNA: TGTGCCAGCTCACCGACAGAGGGGGCTTGGAGCACTGAAGCTTTCTTT
CDR3: CASSPTEGAWSTEAFF

J: TRBJ2-5
size: .
D: .
V: TRBV3-1/TRBV3-2
DNA: TGTGCCAGCAGCCAAGGGTTGGGGGGGCATGGGACCCAGTACTTC
CDR3: CASSQGLGGHGTQYF

J: TRBJ1-6
size: .
D: .
V: TRBV27
DNA: TGTGCCAGCACCCCCCGGATGGCCAGGACTTATAATTCACCCCTCCACTTT
CDR3: CASTPRMARTYNSPLHF

J: TRBJ2-3
size: .
D: TRBD2
V: TRBV9
DNA: TGTGCCAGCAGCGTAGTGGGGGGGTTCACAGATACGCAGTATTTT
CDR3: CASSVVGGFTDTQYF

J: TRBJ2-3
size: .
D: TRBD2
V: TRBV3-1/TRBV3-2
DNA: TGTGCCAGCGGGCTAGCGGGGGGATGGGATACGCAGTATTTT
CDR3: CASGLAGGWDTQYF

J: TRBJ2-7
size: few
D: TRBD1
V: TRBV6-5
DNA: TGTGCCAGCAGTAGGGGACAGGTCCGATCCGAGCAGTACTTC
CDR3: CASSRGQVRSEQYF

J: TRBJ1-1
size: .
D: TRBD1
V: TRBV7-2
DNA: TGTGCCAGCAGCACCCGACAGGGCTCTGAAGCTTTCTTT
CDR3: CASSTRQGSEAFF

J: TRBJ1-6
size: .
D: TRBD1
V: TRBV2
DNA: TGTGCCAGCAGTGACGGGACAGCCTATAATTCACCCCTCCACTTT
CDR3: CASSDGTAYNSPLHF